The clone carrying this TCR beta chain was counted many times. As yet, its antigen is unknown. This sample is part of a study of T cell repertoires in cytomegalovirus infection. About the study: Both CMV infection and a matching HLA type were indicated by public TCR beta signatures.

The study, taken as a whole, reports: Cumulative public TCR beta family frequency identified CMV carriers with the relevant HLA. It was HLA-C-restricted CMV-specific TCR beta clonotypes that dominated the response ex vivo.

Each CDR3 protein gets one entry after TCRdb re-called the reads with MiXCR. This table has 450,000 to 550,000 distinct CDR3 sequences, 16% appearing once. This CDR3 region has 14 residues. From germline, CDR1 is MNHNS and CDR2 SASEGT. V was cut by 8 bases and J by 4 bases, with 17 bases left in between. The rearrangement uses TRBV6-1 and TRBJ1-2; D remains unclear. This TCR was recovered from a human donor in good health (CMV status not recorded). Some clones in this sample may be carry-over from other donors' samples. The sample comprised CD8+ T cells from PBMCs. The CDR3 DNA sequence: TGTGCCAGCGGGGTGGCAGGCGCCTTCTATGGCTACACCTTC. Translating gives CASGVAGAFYGYTF.